This T cell receptor (beta chain) emerged from a study of blood T cell repertoires in COVID-19. Study details: Whether acute or convalescent, the COVID-19 samples came from the United States, Italy and Spain. PBMCs, B-cell-depleted T cells, or T cells provided the cDNA or gDNA that made up the material.

The CDR3 has 13 residues. CDR1 SGHKS and CDR2 YYEKEE come from the germline V gene (reference sequence). Trimming left V 2 bases short and J 9 bases short, with 15 bases between. Methods used by the authors: Amplification of reference gene primers provided the estimated nucleated cell counts. Profiled with immunoSEQ multiplex PCR; TCRdb holds only in-frame clones, not every one. V, J and clone size derive from that table, while D and trimming were established from the DNA sequence. In the table there are 250,000 to 300,000 clones, 87% of which are singletons. The chain couples TRBV5-5 to TRBJ2-7, with D tentatively TRBD2 (5 bases). The sequence came from a woman aged 45-60 years who had recovered from COVID-19. The source material was peripheral blood. DNA for the CDR3: TGTGCCAGCAGCTTAGAGGGATTGGGTGGGCAGTACTTC. This sequence encodes CASSLEGLGGQYF. Full variable domain (outside the CDR3, taken from reference TRBV5-5 and TRBJ2-7): DAGVTQSPTHLIKTRGQQVTLRCSPISGHKSVSWYQQVLGQGPQFIFQYYEKEERGRGNFPDRFSARQFPNYSSELNVNALLLGDSALYLCASSLEGLGGQYFGPGTRLTVT.